This TCR beta chain comes out of a study of CD8 T cells in ankylosing spondylitis. MiXCR, run by TCRdb on the 5' RACE reads, gives a single entry per CDR3 protein. The sample lists under 200,000 distinct CDR3 sequences, approximately 9% occurring once. This clonotype has ten or more counts. V shed 5 bases and J shed 8 bases, with 10 bases lying between them. CDR3 length: 11 residues. Germline CDR1 reads SGDLS; CDR2 reads YYNGEE. The chain employs TRBV9 and TRBJ1-2; the D gene is possibly TRBD1 (5 bases). The TCR sequence derives from a female donor with ankylosing spondylitis or in good health (not recorded which). The sequencing input was blood, either unsorted or a sorted T cell fraction (not recorded which). The CDR3 DNA reads as TGTGCCAGCAGGGGGCTTTGGGGCTACACCTTC. Its protein is CASRGLWGYTF.